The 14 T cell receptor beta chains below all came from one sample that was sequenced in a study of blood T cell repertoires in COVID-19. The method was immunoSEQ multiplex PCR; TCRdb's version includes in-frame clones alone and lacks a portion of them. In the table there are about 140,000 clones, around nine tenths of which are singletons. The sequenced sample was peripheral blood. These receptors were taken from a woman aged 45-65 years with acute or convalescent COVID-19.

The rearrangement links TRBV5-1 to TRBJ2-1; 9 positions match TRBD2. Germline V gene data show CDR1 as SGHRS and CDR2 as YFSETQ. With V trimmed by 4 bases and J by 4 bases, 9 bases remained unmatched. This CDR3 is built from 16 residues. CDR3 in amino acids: CASSPRAGGIYNEQFF. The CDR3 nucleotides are TGCGCCAGCAGCCCCCGAGCGGGAGGAATATACAATGAGCAGTTCTTC.

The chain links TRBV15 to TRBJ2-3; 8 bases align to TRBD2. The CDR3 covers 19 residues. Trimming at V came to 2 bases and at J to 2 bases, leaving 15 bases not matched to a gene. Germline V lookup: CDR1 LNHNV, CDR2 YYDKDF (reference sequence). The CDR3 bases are TGTGCCACCAGCAGAAGGAGAAGACAGCTAGCGGGTGCCACAGATACGCAGTATTTT. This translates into CATSRRRRQLAGATDTQYF.

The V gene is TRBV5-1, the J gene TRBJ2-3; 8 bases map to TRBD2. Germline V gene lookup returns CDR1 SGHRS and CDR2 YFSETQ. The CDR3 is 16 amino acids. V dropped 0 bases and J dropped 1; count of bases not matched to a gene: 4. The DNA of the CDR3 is TGCGCCAGCAGCTTGGACCTAGCGGGTCGCACAGATACGCAGTATTTT. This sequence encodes CASSLDLAGRTDTQYF.

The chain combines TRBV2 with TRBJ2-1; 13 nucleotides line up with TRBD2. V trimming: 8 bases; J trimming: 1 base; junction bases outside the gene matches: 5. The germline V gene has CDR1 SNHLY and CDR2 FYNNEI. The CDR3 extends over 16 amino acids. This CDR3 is CASPRTSGSSYNEQFF. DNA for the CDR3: TGTGCCAGCCCCAGGACTAGCGGGAGTTCCTACAATGAGCAGTTCTTC.

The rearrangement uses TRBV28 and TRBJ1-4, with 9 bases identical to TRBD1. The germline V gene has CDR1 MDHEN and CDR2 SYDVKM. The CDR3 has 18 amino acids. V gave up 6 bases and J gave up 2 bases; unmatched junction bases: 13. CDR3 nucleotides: TGTGCCAGCAGCAAGACAGGGGGTTACGGGATGACTAATGAAAAACTGTTTTTT. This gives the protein CASSKTGGYGMTNEKLFF. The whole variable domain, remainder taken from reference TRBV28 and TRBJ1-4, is DVKVTQSSRYLVKRTGEKVFLECVQDMDHENMFWYRQDPGLGLRLIYFSYDVKMKEKGDIPEGYSVSREKKERFSLILESASTNQTSMYLCASSKTGGYGMTNEKLFFGSGTQLSVL.

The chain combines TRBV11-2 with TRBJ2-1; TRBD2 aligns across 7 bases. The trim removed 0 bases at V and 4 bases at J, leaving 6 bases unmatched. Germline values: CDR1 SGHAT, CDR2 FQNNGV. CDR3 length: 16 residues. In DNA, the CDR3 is TGTGCCAGCAGCTTAGAGGTTAGCGGGCCTTACAATGAGCAGTTCTTC. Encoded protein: CASSLEVSGPYNEQFF. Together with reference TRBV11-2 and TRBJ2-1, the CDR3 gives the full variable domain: EAGVAQSPRYKIIEKRQSVAFWCNPISGHATLYWYQQILGQGPKLLIQFQNNGVVDDSQLPKDRFSAERLKGVDSTLKIQPAKLEDSAVYLCASSLEVSGPYNEQFFGPGTRLTVL.

As DNA, the CDR3 is TGTGCCACGAGGACAGGGCCCAACAATGAGCAGTTCTTC. Protein product: CATRTGPNNEQFF. The chain couples TRBV15 to TRBJ2-1, with 8 bases identical to TRBD1. Germline assignment: CDR1 LNHNV and CDR2 YYDKDF (reference sequence). J was trimmed by 5 bases and V by 9 bases; bases with no gene match: 6. This CDR3 is 13 amino acids long.

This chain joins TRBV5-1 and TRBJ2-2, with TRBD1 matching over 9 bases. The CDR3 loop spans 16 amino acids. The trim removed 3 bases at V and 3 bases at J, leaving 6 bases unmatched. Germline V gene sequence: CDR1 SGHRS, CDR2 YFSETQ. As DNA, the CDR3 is TGCGCCAGCAGCTCCTTACAGGGGGCGTACACCGGGGAGCTGTTTTTT. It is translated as CASSSLQGAYTGELFF.

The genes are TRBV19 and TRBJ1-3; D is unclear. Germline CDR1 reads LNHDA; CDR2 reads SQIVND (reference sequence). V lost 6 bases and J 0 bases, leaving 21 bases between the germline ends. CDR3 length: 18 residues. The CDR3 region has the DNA TGTGCCAGTAGCCGTGAGGTAGGCTCCTTGGTCTCTGGAAACACCATATATTTT. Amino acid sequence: CASSREVGSLVSGNTIYF. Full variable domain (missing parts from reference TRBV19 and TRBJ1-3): DGGITQSPKYLFRKEGQNVTLSCEQNLNHDAMYWYRQDPGQGLRLIYYSQIVNDFQKGDIAEGYSVSREKKESFPLTVTSAQKNPTAFYLCASSREVGSLVSGNTIYFGEGSWLTVV.

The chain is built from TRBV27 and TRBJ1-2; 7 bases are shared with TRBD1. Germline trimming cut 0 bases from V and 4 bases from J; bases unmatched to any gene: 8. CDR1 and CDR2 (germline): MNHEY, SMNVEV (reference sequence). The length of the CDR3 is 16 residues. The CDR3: CASSLSEGALLYGYTF. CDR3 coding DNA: TGTGCCAGCAGTTTATCTGAGGGGGCGCTTCTCTATGGCTACACCTTC.

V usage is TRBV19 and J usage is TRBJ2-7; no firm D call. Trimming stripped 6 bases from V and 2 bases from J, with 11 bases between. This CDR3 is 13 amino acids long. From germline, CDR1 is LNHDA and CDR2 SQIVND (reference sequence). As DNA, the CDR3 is TGTGCCAGTAGCAATACTGCCCCCTACGAGCAGTACTTC. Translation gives CASSNTAPYEQYF.

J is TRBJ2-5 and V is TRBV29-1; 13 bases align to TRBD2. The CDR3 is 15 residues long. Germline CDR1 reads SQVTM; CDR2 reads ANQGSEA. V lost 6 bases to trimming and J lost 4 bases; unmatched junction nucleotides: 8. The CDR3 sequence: CSVGLAGEPAETQYF. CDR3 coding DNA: TGCAGCGTCGGACTAGCGGGAGAACCCGCAGAGACCCAGTACTTC.

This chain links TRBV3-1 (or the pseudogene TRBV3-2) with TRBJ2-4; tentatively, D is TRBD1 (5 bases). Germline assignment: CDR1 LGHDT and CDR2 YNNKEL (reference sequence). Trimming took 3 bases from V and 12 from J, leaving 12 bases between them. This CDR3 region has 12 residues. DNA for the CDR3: TGTGCCAGCAGCCAGGGAACAGGTCCTCAGTACTTC. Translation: CASSQGTGPQYF.

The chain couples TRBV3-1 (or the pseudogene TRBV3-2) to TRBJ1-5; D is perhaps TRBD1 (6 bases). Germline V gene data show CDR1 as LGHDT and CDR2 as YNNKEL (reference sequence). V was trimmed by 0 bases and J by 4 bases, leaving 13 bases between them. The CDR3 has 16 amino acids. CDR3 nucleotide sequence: TGTGCCAGCAGCCAAGAAGGCGGTCAGGGGAATCAGCCCCAGCATTTT. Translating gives CASSQEGGQGNQPQHF.